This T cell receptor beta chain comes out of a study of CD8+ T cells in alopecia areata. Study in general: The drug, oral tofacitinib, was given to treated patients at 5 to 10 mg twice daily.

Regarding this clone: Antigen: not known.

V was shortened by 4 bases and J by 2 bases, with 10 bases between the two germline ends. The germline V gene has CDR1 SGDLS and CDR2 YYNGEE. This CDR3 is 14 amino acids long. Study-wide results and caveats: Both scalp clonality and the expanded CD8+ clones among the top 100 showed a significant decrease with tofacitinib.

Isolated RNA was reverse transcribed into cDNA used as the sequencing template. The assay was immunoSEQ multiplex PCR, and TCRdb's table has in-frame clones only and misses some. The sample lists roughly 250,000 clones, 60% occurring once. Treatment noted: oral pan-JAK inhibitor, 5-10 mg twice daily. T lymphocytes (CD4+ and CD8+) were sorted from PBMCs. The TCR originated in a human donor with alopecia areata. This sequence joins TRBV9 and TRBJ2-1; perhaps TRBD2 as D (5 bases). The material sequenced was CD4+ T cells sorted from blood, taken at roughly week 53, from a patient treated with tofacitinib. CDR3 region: CASSSRGTYNEQFF. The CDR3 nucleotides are TGTGCCAGCAGCTCCCGGGGAACCTACAATGAGCAGTTCTTC.